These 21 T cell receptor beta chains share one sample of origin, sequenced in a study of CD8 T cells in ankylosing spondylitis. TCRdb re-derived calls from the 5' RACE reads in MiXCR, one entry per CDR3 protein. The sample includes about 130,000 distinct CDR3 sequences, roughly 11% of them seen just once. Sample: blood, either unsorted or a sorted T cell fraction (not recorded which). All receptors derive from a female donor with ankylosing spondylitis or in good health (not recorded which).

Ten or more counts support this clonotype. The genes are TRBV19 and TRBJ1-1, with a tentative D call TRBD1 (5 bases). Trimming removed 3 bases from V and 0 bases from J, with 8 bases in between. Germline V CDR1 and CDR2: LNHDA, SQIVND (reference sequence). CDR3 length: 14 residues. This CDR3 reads CASSIREMNTEAFF. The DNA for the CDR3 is TGTGCCAGTAGTATCAGGGAGATGAACACTGAAGCTTTCTTT.

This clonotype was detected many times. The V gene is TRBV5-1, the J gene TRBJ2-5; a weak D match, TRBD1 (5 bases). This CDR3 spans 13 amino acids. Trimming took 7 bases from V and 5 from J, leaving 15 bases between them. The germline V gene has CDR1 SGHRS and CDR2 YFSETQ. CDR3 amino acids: CASGAQGTETQYF. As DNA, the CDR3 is TGCGCCAGCGGCGCCCAGGGTACGGAGACCCAGTACTTC.

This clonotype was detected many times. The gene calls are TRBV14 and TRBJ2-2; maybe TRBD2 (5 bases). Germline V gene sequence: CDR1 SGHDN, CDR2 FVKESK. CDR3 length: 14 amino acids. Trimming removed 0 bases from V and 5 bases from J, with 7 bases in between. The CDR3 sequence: CASSQDSGTGELFF. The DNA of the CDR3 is TGTGCCAGCAGCCAAGATTCGGGGACCGGGGAGCTGTTTTTT. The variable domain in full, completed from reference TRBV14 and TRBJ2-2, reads EAGVTQFPSHSVIEKGQTVTLRCDPISGHDNLYWYRRVMGKEIKFLLHFVKESKQDESGMPNNRFLAERTGGTYSTLKVQPAELEDSGVYFCASSQDSGTGELFFGEGSRLTVL.

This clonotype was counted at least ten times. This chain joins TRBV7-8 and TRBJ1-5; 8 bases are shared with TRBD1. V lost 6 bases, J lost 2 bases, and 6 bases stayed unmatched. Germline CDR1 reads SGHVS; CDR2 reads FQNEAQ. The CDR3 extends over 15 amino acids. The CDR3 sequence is CASRSTGEGNQPQHF. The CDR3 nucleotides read TGTGCCAGCAGGTCGACAGGGGAAGGCAATCAGCCCCAGCATTTT.

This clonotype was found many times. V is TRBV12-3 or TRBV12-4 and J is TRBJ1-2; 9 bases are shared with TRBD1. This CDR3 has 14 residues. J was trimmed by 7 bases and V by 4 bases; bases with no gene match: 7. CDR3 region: CASSSRTGARGYTF. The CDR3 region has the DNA TGTGCCAGCAGTTCTCGGACAGGGGCTCGTGGCTACACCTTC.

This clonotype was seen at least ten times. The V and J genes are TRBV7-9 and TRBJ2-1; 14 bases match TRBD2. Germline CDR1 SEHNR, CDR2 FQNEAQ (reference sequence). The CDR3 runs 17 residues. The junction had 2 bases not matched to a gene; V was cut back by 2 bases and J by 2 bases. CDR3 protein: CASSLRTSGGTYNEQFF. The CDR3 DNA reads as TGTGCCAGCAGCTTAAGGACTAGCGGGGGGACCTACAATGAGCAGTTCTTC.

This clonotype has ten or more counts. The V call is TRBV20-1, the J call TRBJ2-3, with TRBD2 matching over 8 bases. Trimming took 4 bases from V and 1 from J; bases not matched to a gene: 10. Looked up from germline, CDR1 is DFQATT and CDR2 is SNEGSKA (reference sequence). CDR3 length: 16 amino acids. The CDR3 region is CSATRPQRERTDTQYF. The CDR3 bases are TGCAGTGCTACCCGACCGCAGCGGGAGCGCACAGATACGCAGTATTTT.

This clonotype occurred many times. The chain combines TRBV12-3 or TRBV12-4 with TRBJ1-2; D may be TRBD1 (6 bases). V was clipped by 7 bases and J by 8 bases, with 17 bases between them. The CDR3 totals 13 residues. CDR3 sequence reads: CASNNRAGGGYTF. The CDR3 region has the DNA TGTGCCAGCAACAACAGGGCCGGGGGCGGCTACACCTTC.

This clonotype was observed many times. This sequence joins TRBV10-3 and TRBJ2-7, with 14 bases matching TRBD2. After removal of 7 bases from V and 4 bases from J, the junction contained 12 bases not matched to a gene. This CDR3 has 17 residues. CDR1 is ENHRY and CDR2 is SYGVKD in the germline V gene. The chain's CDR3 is CAINSGTSGRAVYEQYF. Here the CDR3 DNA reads TGTGCCATCAATTCCGGGACTAGCGGGAGAGCTGTATACGAGCAGTACTTC.

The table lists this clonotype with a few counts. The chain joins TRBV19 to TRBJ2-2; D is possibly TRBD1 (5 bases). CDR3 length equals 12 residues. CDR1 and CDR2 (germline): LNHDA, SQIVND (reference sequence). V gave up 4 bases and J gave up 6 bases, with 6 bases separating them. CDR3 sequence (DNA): TGTGCCAGTAGTACAGGGCCCGGGGAGCTGTTTTTT. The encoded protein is CASSTGPGELFF.

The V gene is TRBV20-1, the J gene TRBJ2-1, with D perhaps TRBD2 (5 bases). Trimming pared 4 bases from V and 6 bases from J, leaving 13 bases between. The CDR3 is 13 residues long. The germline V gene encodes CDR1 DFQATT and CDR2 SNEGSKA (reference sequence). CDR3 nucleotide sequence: TGCAGTGCTAAAGCTAGCCCCTGCAATGAGCAGTTCTTC. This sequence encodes CSAKASPCNEQFF.

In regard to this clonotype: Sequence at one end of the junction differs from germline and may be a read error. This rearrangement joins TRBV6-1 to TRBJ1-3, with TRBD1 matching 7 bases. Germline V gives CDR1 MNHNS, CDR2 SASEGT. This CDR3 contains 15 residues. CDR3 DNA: TGTGCCAGCAGTAAAGCTGACAGGGATAGAAACACCATATATTTT. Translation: CASSKADRDRNTIYF.

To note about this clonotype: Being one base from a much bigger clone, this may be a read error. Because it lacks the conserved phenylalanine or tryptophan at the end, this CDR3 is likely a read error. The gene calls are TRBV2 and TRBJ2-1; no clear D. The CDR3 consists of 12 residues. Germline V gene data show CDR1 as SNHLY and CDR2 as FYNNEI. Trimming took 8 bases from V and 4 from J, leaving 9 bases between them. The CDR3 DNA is TGTGCCAGCTGCTGGGAATACAATGAGCAGTTCCTC. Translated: CASCWEYNEQFL.

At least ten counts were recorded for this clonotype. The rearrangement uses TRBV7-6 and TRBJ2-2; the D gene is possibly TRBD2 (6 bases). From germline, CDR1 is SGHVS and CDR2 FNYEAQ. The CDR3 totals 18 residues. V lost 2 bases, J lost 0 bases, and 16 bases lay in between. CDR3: CASSLPPTRGSNTGELFF. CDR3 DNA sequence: TGTGCCAGCAGCTTACCTCCGACTAGAGGGTCGAACACCGGGGAGCTGTTTTTT.

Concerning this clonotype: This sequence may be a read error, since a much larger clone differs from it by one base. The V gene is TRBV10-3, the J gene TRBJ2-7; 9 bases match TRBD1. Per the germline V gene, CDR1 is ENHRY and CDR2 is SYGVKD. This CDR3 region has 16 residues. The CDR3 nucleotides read TGTGCCATCAAGGGAGGGTCAGGACAGGGGTACTCCGAGCAGTGCTTC. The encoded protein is CAIKGGSGQGYSEQCF.

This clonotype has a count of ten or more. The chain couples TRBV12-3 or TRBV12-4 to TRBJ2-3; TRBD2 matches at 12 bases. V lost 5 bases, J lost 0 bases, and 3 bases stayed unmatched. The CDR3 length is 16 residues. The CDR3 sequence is CASSTGLAGSTDTQYF. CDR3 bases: TGTGCCAGCAGTACCGGACTAGCGGGGAGCACAGATACGCAGTATTTT.

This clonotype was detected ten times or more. This CDR3 reads CASSPTPGNYGYTF. CDR3 nucleotide sequence: TGTGCCAGCAGTCCTACCCCCGGGAACTATGGCTACACCTTC. This chain joins TRBV7-2 and TRBJ1-2; D is unclear. The ends were cut back, 6 bases at V and 2 bases at J, with 13 bases in the middle. Germline loops: CDR1 SGHTA, CDR2 FQGNSA. The CDR3 has 14 amino acids.

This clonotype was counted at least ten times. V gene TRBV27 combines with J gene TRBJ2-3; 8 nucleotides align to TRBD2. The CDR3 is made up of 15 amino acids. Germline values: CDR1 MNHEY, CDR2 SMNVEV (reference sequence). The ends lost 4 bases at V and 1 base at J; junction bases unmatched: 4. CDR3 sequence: CASSSGLVGTDTQYF. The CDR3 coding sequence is TGTGCCAGCAGTTCGGGACTAGTTGGCACAGATACGCAGTATTTT.

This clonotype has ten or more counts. CDR3 amino acids: CASSPDQGRFSYEQYF. The CDR3 bases are TGTGCCAGCAGCCCAGATCAGGGCCGGTTCTCCTACGAGCAGTACTTC. V and J are TRBV14 and TRBJ2-7; D possibly corresponds to TRBD1 (5 bases). Deletions cut 4 bases from V and 0 bases from J, with 16 bases between. The germline V gene has CDR1 SGHDN and CDR2 FVKESK. The CDR3 covers 16 residues.

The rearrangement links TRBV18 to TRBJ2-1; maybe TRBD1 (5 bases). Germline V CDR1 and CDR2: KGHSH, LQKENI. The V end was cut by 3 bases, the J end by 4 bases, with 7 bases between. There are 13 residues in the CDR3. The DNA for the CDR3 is TGTGCCAGCTCACCCGGACAATACAATGAGCAGTTCTTC. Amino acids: CASSPGQYNEQFF.

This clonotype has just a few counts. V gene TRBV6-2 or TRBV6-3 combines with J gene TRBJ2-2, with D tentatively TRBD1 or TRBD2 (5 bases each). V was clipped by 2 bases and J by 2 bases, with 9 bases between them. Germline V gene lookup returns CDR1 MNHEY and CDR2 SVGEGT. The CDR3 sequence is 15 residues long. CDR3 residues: CASSYRDPNTGELFF. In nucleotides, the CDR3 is TGTGCCAGCAGTTACCGGGACCCTAACACCGGGGAGCTGTTTTTT.